These 7 T cell receptor beta chains share one sample of origin, sequenced in a study of T cells in Graves' hyperthyroidism and ophthalmopathy. TCR beta CDR3 sequences were amplified from RNA transcripts. The TCR CDR3 was amplified in a first-round RT-PCR using the HTBI primer set. TCRdb passed the multiplex PCR reads through MiXCR, listing each CDR3 protein once. Of tens of thousands of distinct CDR3 sequences detected, roughly 52% appear once; the ten largest clones hold about 6.2%. Sequencing input: blood. Every receptor here comes from a woman aged 45-65 years with Graves' hyperthyroidism that later progressed to Graves' ophthalmopathy.

This sequence joins TRBV29-1 and TRBJ2-7; 9 bases agree with TRBD2. The CDR3 spans 12 residues. Germline CDR1 and CDR2: SQVTM and ANQGSEA. V was pared by 4 bases and J by 5 bases, with 3 bases of the junction left unmatched. CDR3 DNA: TGCAGCGTTGTTCCTAGCGGGAACGAGCAGTACTTC. Protein: CSVVPSGNEQYF.

In nucleotides, the CDR3 is TGTGCTAGACTGACTAGCGGGAGTGATACGCAGTATTTT. Its translation: CARLTSGSDTQYF. The V call is TRBV9, the J call TRBJ2-3; 12 bases map to TRBD2. Germline V gene sequence: CDR1 SGDLS, CDR2 YYNGEE. The CDR3 is 13 residues long. Variable domain in full (rest from reference TRBV9 and TRBJ2-3): DSGVTQTPKHLITATGQRVTLRCSPRSGDLSVYWYQQSLDQGLQFLIQYYNGEERAKGNILERFSAQQFPDLHSELNLSSLELGDSALYFCARLTSGSDTQYFGPGTRLTVL.

This chain connects TRBV5-1 to TRBJ1-5; 9 bases agree with TRBD1. J gave up 11 bases and V 2 bases, and 11 bases lay outside the gene matches. The CDR3 totals 15 residues. CDR1 and CDR2 (germline): SGHRS, YFSETQ. Here the CDR3 DNA reads TGCGCCAGCAGCTTAGGACAGGGGAGTCAAGAGACCCAGCATTTT. This gives the protein CASSLGQGSQETQHF.

The chain is built from TRBV12-3 or TRBV12-4 and TRBJ2-7, with D perhaps given as TRBD1 or TRBD2 (6 bases each). The V end lost 6 bases, the J end lost 7 bases, and 19 bases lay between the germline ends. The length of the CDR3 is 14 residues. CDR3 DNA sequence: TGTGCCAGCAGCCTCGGGGGCAACACCGGGGAGCAGTACTTC. This translates into CASSLGGNTGEQYF.

The V gene is TRBV2, the J gene TRBJ2-7, with 11 bases matching TRBD2. CDR1 is SNHLY, CDR2 FYNNEI, per germline. The CDR3 has 13 amino acids. The CDR3 protein is CARAGLADYEQYF. For the CDR3, the DNA is TGTGCTAGGGCGGGACTAGCGGACTACGAGCAGTACTTC.

This clonotype was seen at least ten times. The chain has TRBV7-9 and TRBJ2-4; 13 bases fit TRBD2. The germline V gene encodes CDR1 SEHNR and CDR2 FQNEAQ (reference sequence). The V gene end was trimmed by 5 bases and the J gene end by 2 bases; junction bases not matched to a gene: 9. The length of the CDR3 is 18 residues. This chain's CDR3 is CASSPSGTSGTPKNIQYF. The DNA of the CDR3 is TGTGCCAGCAGCCCTTCGGGGACTAGCGGGACCCCCAAAAACATTCAGTACTTC. Together with reference TRBV7-9 and TRBJ2-4, the CDR3 gives the full variable domain: DTGVSQNPRHKITKRGQNVTFRCDPISEHNRLYWYRQTLGQGPEFLTYFQNEAQLEKSRLLSDRFSAERPKGSFSTLEIQRTEQGDSAMYLCASSPSGTSGTPKNIQYFGAGTRLSVL.

A few counts support this clonotype. V usage is TRBV20-1 and J usage is TRBJ2-1, with 12 bases fitting TRBD2. The germline V gene has CDR1 DFQATT and CDR2 SNEGSKA (reference sequence). The length of the CDR3 is 14 residues. Unmatched junction bases numbered 8, after V lost 5 bases and J lost 9 bases. In DNA, the CDR3 is TGCAGTGCTCCCAAACTAGCGGGAGGTACTGAGCAGTTCTTC. Translating it yields CSAPKLAGGTEQFF.